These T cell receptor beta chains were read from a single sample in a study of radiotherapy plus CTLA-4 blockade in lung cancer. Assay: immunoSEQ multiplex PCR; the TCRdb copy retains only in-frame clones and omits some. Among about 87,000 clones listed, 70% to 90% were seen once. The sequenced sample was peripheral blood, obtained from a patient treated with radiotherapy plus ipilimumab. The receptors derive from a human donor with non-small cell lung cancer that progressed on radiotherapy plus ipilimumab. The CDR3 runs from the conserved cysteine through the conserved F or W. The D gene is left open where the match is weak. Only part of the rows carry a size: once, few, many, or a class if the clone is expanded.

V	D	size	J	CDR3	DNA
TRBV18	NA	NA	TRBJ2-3	CASSPWDNTDTQYF	TGTGCCAGCTCACCCTGGGACAACACAGATACGCAGTATTTT
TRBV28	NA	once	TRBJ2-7	CASRDPAGTVSYEQYF	TGTGCCAGCAGAGATCCCGCCGGGACCGTTTCCTACGAGCAGTACTTC
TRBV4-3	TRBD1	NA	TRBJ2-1	CASSPGQGPINEQFF	TGCGCCAGCAGCCCAGGACAGGGTCCTATCAATGAGCAGTTCTTC
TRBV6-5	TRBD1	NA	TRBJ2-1	CASSADRGRVNEQFF	TGTGCCAGCAGTGCTGACAGGGGGCGTGTCAATGAGCAGTTCTTC
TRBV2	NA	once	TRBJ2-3	CASTLREQYTDTQYF	TGTGCCAGCACCCTCCGGGAACAATACACAGATACGCAGTATTTT
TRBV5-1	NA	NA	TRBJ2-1	CASSLSGQGNEQFF	TGCGCCAGCAGCTTGTCCGGCCAGGGCAATGAGCAGTTCTTC
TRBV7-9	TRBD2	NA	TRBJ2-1	CASSLLAGGVYEQFF	TGTGCCAGCAGCTTACTTGCGGGAGGAGTGTATGAGCAGTTCTTC
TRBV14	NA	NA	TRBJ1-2	CASSQDFGGANYGYTF	TGTGCCAGCAGCCAAGATTTCGGGGGCGCTAACTATGGCTACACCTTC
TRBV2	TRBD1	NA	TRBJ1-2	CASRQRTGGHYGYTF	TGTGCCAGCAGGCAGCGGACAGGGGGCCACTATGGCTACACCTTC
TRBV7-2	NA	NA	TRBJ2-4	CASSLAQGSPNIQYF	TGTGCCAGCAGCTTAGCCCAGGGTAGTCCTAACATTCAGTACTTC
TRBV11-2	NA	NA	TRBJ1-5	CASSLQPYPNQPQHF	TGTGCCAGCAGCCTTCAGCCTTACCCCAATCAGCCCCAGCATTTT
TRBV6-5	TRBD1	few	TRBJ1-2	CASSRTGANYGYTF	TGTGCCAGCAGCAGGACAGGGGCTAACTATGGCTACACCTTC
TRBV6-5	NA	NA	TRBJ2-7	CASRDSIREQYF	TGTGCCAGCAGGGACTCAATCCGGGAGCAGTACTTC
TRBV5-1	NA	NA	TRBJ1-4	CASSLEGSTNEKLFF	TGCGCCAGCAGCTTGGAAGGATCAACTAATGAAAAACTGTTTTTT
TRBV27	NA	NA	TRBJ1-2	CASSLRSAGRGSYGYTF	TGTGCCAGCAGTTTAAGATCGGCTGGCAGGGGCAGCTATGGCTACACCTTC
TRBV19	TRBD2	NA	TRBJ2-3	CASSTSAGGRIDTQYF	TGTGCCAGTAGTACATCAGCGGGGGGGCGGATAGATACGCAGTATTTT
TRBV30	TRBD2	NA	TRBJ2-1	CAWSVGTSVLGNEQFF	TGTGCCTGGAGTGTGGGAACTAGCGTCCTCGGCAATGAGCAGTTCTTC
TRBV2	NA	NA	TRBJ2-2	CASSAEAGGELFF	TGTGCCAGCAGTGCCGAGGCGGGCGGGGAGCTGTTTTTT
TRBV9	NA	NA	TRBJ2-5	CASTPGGGHGETQYF	TGTGCCAGCACCCCCGGGGGCGGTCATGGAGAGACCCAGTACTTC
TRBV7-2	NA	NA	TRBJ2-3	CASSLARGSTDTQYF	TGTGCCAGCAGCTTAGCGCGCGGGAGCACAGATACGCAGTATTTT
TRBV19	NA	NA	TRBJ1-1	CASSDLNTEAFF	TGTGCCAGTAGCGACCTGAACACTGAAGCTTTCTTT
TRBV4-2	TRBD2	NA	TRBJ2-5	CASSLQGGFQETQYF	TGTGCCAGCAGCCTCCAGGGAGGGTTCCAAGAGACCCAGTACTTC
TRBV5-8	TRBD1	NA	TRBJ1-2	CASSFWGQTNYGYTF	TGTGCCAGCAGCTTTTGGGGACAGACTAACTATGGCTACACCTTC
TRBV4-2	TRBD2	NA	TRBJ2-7	CASSQPTPSGRVSSYEQYF	TGTGCCAGCAGCCAACCAACCCCTAGCGGGAGAGTTTCGTCCTACGAGCAGTACTTC
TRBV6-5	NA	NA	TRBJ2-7	CASSEQGGEQYF	TGTGCCAGCAGTGAACAAGGTGGCGAGCAGTACTTC
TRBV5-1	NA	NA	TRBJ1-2	CASSSLGEDYGYTF	TGCGCCAGCAGCTCCCTCGGGGAAGACTATGGCTACACCTTC
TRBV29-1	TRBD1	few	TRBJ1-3	CSVGGDGDSLF	TGCAGCGTTGGGGGGGACGGGGACAGTCTATTT
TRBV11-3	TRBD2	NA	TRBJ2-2	CASSWLAGVSGELFF	TGTGCCAGCAGCTGGCTAGCGGGAGTCTCCGGGGAGCTGTTTTTT
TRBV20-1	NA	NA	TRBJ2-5	CSAQVFETQYF	TGCAGTGCCCAGGTCTTCGAGACCCAGTACTTC
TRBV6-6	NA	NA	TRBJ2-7	CASSPRGVGYEQYF	TGTGCCAGCAGTCCTCGGGGAGTAGGCTACGAGCAGTACTTC
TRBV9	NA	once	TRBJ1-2	CASSVRAGASGYTF	TGTGCCAGCAGCGTTAGGGCGGGGGCTAGTGGCTACACCTTC
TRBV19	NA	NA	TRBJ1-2	CASKGEGYGYTF	TGTGCCAGTAAGGGAGAGGGCTATGGCTACACCTTC
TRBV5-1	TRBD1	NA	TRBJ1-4	CASSLAGSGGQEKLFF	TGCGCCAGCAGCTTGGCGGGCTCAGGGGGGCAAGAAAAACTGTTTTTT
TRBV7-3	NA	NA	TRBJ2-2	CASSPGTGELFF	TGTGCCAGCAGCCCAGGGACCGGGGAGCTGTTTTTT
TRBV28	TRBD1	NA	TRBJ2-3	CASSKVGTASTDTQYF	TGTGCCAGCAGTAAGGTCGGGACAGCTAGCACAGATACGCAGTATTTT
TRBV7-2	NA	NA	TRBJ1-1	CASSPSELPGAFF	TGTGCCAGCAGCCCTAGCGAACTTCCCGGAGCTTTCTTT
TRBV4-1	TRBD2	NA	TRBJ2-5	CASSQSQAGQETQYF	TGCGCCAGCAGCCAATCCCAAGCGGGGCAAGAGACCCAGTACTTC